Listed here are 2 T cell receptor beta chains from one sample, sequenced in a study of blood T cell repertoires in COVID-19. Measured with immunoSEQ multiplex PCR; TCRdb has only the in-frame clones, and not every one. The table lists some 170,000 clones, roughly 87% of them singletons. Specimen: PBMCs or T cells enriched from blood (not recorded which). These receptors were collected from a human donor with acute COVID-19. The donor label of this sample is uncertain.

This clone has a single count. DNA of the CDR3: TGTGCCAGCAGCACTTTAGCGGGGTCCGATACGCAGTATTTT. Residues: CASSTLAGSDTQYF. This sequence joins TRBV7-3 and TRBJ2-3, with 8 nucleotides matching TRBD2. The junction had 7 bases not matched to a gene; V was cut back by 5 bases and J by 6 bases. The V gene's germline CDR1 is SGHTA and CDR2 FQGTGA. This CDR3 has 14 residues.

V usage is TRBV5-4 and J usage is TRBJ1-2; weak D call: TRBD1 (5 bases). CDR1 is SGHNT and CDR2 is YYREEE in the germline V gene (reference sequence). The CDR3 has 15 residues. V shed 0 bases and J shed 8 bases, with 17 bases lying between them. In nucleotides, the CDR3 is TGTGCCAGCAGCTTGGCCGGGGGGGATATCGGAGGCTACACCTTC. Encoded protein: CASSLAGGDIGGYTF.